This TCR beta chain derives from a study of T cells in Graves' hyperthyroidism and ophthalmopathy. Turning to the study itself: Blood was drawn when the patient was first diagnosed and still untreated.

V lost 3 bases to trimming and J lost 1 base, with 8 bases between them. The CDR3 is made up of 14 amino acids. Germline CDR1 reads SGHTA; CDR2 reads FQGNSA. On this clonotype: Its antigen remains unknown. This may come from a read error, since a much larger clone is one base off. Here the CDR3 omits its conserved ending phenylalanine or tryptophan, so a read error is the likely source.

Study-level points and caveats: Most expanded thyroid clonotypes above 0.001 recurred in blood.

TCR beta CDR3 regions were amplified from RNA. First-round RT-PCR with HTBI primers amplified the TCR CDR3 region. TCRdb reanalysed the multiplex PCR reads using MiXCR and keeps one entry per CDR3 protein. The data show around 500,000 distinct CDR3 sequences, with 11% to 15% seen just once and around 13% held by the top ten. The chain carries TRBV7-2 and TRBJ2-3, with D unresolved. Sequenced sample: blood. The receptor was derived from a woman in her thirties or forties with Graves' hyperthyroidism. CDR3 sequence (DNA): TGTGCCAGCAGCTTCCAGGAGCGCACAGATACGCAGTATTCT. It encodes CASSFQERTDTQYS.